The text below deals with one TCR beta chain. Its antigen is still unknown. The data originate from a study of cytomegalovirus exposure and HLA in healthy donors. CDR1 and CDR2 (germline): PRHDT, FYEKMQ (reference sequence). This CDR3 is built from 18 residues. The ends lost 5 bases at V and 2 bases at J; junction bases unmatched: 7. TCRdb keeps only in-frame clones here, not all; method: immunoSEQ multiplex PCR. The sample consists of some 310,000 clones, roughly 88% of them appearing once. The study's findings and limits: Associated with cytomegalovirus, according to the listing, were approximately 160 TCR beta chains. TCR clusters originating in the first cohort tended to co-occur in the 100 to 150 validation repertoires, according to a later analysis. Three chains linked to CMV were shown in vitro to be specific for CMV antigens.

The receptor was isolated from a young man in good health and CMV-seronegative. Sequencing was done on a sample of PBMCs. This sequence joins TRBV13 and TRBJ2-2; 14 nucleotides match TRBD2. CDR3 sequence (DNA): TGTGCCAGCAGCCCCGGGACTAGCGGGGGTAGAAACACCGGGGAGCTGTTTTTT. As protein: CASSPGTSGGRNTGELFF.